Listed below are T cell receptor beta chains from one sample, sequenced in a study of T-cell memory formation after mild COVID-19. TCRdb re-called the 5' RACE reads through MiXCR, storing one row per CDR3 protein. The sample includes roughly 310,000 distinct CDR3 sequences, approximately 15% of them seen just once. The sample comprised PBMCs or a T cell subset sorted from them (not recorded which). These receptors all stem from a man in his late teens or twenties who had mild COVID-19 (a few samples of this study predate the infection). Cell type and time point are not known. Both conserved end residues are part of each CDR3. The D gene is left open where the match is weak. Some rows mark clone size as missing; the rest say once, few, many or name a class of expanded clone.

DNA: TGTGCCAGCAGTATACTTAGGCTGCAGTATTTT; CDR3: CASSILRLQYF; V: TRBV12-3/TRBV12-4; J: TRBJ2-3; size: many; D: .
DNA: TGTGCCAGCAGGTCTACAGGGGGCCCCTTCAATGAGCAGTTCTTC; CDR3: CASRSTGGPFNEQFF; V: TRBV7-9; J: TRBJ2-1; size: few; D: TRBD1
DNA: TGTGCCAGCAGTTATCGGGATGGCTACACCTTC; CDR3: CASSYRDGYTF; V: TRBV6-6; J: TRBJ1-2; size: .; D: .
DNA: TGCGCCAGCAGCCAAGATGGGGGAAGAGAAACAGATACGCAGTATTTT; CDR3: CASSQDGGRETDTQYF; V: TRBV4-3; J: TRBJ2-3; size: few; D: .
DNA: TGCAGTGCCCCTACACGACAAGAGACCCAGTACTTC; CDR3: CSAPTRQETQYF; V: TRBV20-1; J: TRBJ2-5; size: .; D: .
DNA: TGTGCCAGCAGCCAAAACTGGGGGGGGCCTCGAGATACGCAGTATTTT; CDR3: CASSQNWGGPRDTQYF; V: TRBV14; J: TRBJ2-3; size: few; D: .
DNA: TGTGCCAGCTCACTGCGCACCTACGAGCAGTACTTC; CDR3: CASSLRTYEQYF; V: TRBV18; J: TRBJ2-7; size: few; D: .
DNA: TGCGCCAGCAGCCAAGGGGGCAGGAGCACAGATACGCAGTATTTT; CDR3: CASSQGGRSTDTQYF; V: TRBV4-3; J: TRBJ2-3; size: few; D: .
DNA: TGTGCCAGCAGCTTCCCGGCGGCTGGGGCCAACGTCCTGACTTTC; CDR3: CASSFPAAGANVLTF; V: TRBV9; J: TRBJ2-6; size: .; D: .
DNA: TGTGCCAGTAGTATAGATCGGGCGAACACCGGGGAGCTGTTTTTT; CDR3: CASSIDRANTGELFF; V: TRBV19; J: TRBJ2-2; size: few; D: .
DNA: TGTGCCAGCAGTTTATCGGGGATTGGGCCCCAGCATTTT; CDR3: CASSLSGIGPQHF; V: TRBV12-3/TRBV12-4; J: TRBJ1-5; size: .; D: .
DNA: TGCGCCAGCAGCTTGGACAGCCTCTATCAGCCCCAGCATTTT; CDR3: CASSLDSLYQPQHF; V: TRBV5-1; J: TRBJ1-5; size: .; D: .
DNA: TGTGCCAGCAGCATTAGCGCGTTTGGGAACAATCAGCCCCAGCATTTT; CDR3: CASSISAFGNNQPQHF; V: TRBV7-8; J: TRBJ1-5; size: .; D: .
DNA: TGCAGTGCTAGAGAAGTCGGAGATACGCAGTATTTT; CDR3: CSAREVGDTQYF; V: TRBV20-1; J: TRBJ2-3; size: .; D: .
DNA: TGCCACCCGCACCCTCCGGGGCGGGATAAAGCTTTCTTT; CDR3: CHPHPPGRDKAFF; V: TRBV6-2/TRBV6-3; J: TRBJ1-1; size: many; D: .
DNA: TGTGCCAGCAGCCAAATACAGGGCCGGGGTGCTTTCTTT; CDR3: CASSQIQGRGAFF; V: TRBV14; J: TRBJ1-1; size: .; D: .
DNA: TGCGCCAGCAGTCAAGGGGGCTCGGGCAATCAGCCCCAGCATTTT; CDR3: CASSQGGSGNQPQHF; V: TRBV23-1; J: TRBJ1-5; size: .; D: .
DNA: TGTGCCAGCAGCCAAGATTTGACAGATACGCAGTATTTT; CDR3: CASSQDLTDTQYF; V: TRBV3-1; J: TRBJ2-3; size: few; D: .
DNA: TGCGCCAGCAGCTTGGGGCTAGCGGGGGGGCGCTCCTACAATGAGCAGTTCTTC; CDR3: CASSLGLAGGRSYNEQFF; V: TRBV5-1; J: TRBJ2-1; size: .; D: TRBD2
DNA: TGTGCCAGCAGCTACTATAGGCTCTCCAATGAGCAGTTCTTC; CDR3: CASSYYRLSNEQFF; V: TRBV11-2; J: TRBJ2-1; size: many; D: .
DNA: TGCGCCAGCAGCGACCGACAGGCTCGGTGGGATGAGCAGTTCTTC; CDR3: CASSDRQARWDEQFF; V: TRBV5-1; J: TRBJ2-1; size: few; D: .
DNA: TGTGCCAGCAGCCAAGTACCGGGACAGGGATTGTACGAGCAGTACTTC; CDR3: CASSQVPGQGLYEQYF; V: TRBV4-2; J: TRBJ2-7; size: once; D: TRBD1
DNA: TGCAGTGCTAGAGCCGCGGGCACTTGGGAAAAACTGTTTTTT; CDR3: CSARAAGTWEKLFF; V: TRBV20-1; J: TRBJ1-4; size: .; D: .